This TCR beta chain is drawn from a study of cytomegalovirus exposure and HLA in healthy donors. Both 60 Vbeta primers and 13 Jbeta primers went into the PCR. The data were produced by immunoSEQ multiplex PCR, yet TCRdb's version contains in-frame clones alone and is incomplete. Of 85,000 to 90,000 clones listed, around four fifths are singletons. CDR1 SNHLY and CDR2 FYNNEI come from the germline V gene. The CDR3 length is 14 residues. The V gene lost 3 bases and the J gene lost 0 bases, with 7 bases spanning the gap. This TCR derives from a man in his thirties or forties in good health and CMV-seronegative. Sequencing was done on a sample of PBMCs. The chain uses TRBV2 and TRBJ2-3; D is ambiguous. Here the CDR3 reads CASSERSSTDTQYF. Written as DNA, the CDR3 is TGTGCCAGCAGTGAGCGATCTAGCACAGATACGCAGTATTTT. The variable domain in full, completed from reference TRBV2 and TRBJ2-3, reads EPEVTQTPSHQVTQMGQEVILRCVPISNHLYFYWYRQILGQKVEFLVSFYNNEISEKSEIFDDQFSVERPDGSNFTLKIRSTKLEDSAMYFCASSERSSTDTQYFGPGTRLTVL.